Listed below are T cell receptor beta chains from one sample, sequenced in a study of OX40 agonist ivuxolimab in advanced cancers. Produced via immunoSEQ multiplex PCR; TCRdb's table is partial and in-frame only. Of about 94,000 clones in the sample, 94% were seen once. Sequencing was performed on CD4+ or CD8+ T cells sorted from blood, taken in a trial of the OX40 agonist ivuxolimab. All receptors derive from an adult with an advanced solid tumor such as melanoma, head and neck, liver or kidney cancer. Each CDR3 is given with its conserved first and last residue. The D gene is left open where the match is weak. Clone size is given for some rows only: seen once, a few or many times, or a class if the clone is expanded.

clone_size: -
j_call: TRBJ2-1
v_call: TRBV11-3
d_call: TRBD2
cdr3_nt: TGTGCCAGCAGCTCCGGGACTAGCGGGGGATACAATGAGCAGTTCTTC
cdr3_aa: CASSSGTSGGYNEQFF

clone_size: few
j_call: TRBJ1-2
v_call: TRBV5-1
d_call: -
cdr3_nt: TGCGCCAGCAGCTTGGACAGGGAGACTGGCTACACCTTC
cdr3_aa: CASSLDRETGYTF

clone_size: -
j_call: TRBJ1-4
v_call: TRBV25-1
d_call: -
cdr3_nt: TGTGCCAGCAGTGAATCAGGCAGGGTGGGGGAAAAACTGTTTTTT
cdr3_aa: CASSESGRVGEKLFF

clone_size: -
j_call: TRBJ1-2
v_call: TRBV28
d_call: -
cdr3_nt: TGTGCCAGCAGTTTCGCCAGAACAGTTTTGCGCGGCTACACCTTC
cdr3_aa: CASSFARTVLRGYTF

clone_size: -
j_call: TRBJ1-5
v_call: TRBV4-2
d_call: -
cdr3_nt: TGTGCCAGCAGCCAAGATGGAGCGTCGAACCAGCCCCAGCATTTT
cdr3_aa: CASSQDGASNQPQHF

clone_size: -
j_call: TRBJ1-5
v_call: TRBV6-1
d_call: -
cdr3_nt: TGTGCCAGCAGCCAAGACACTAGCTATCAGCCCCAGCATTTT
cdr3_aa: CASSQDTSYQPQHF

clone_size: -
j_call: TRBJ2-7
v_call: TRBV18
d_call: TRBD1
cdr3_nt: TGTGCCAGCTCACGGCCGGGACAGGGGTCGGACGAGCAGTACTTC
cdr3_aa: CASSRPGQGSDEQYF

clone_size: -
j_call: TRBJ2-1
v_call: TRBV28
d_call: -
cdr3_nt: TGTGCCAGCAGTTTACAAAAGTGGGCTGAGGATAAAGGTGAGCAGTTCTTC
cdr3_aa: CASSLQKWAEDKGEQFF

clone_size: once
j_call: TRBJ1-3
v_call: TRBV7-2
d_call: -
cdr3_nt: TGTGCCAGCAGCCTGACAGTAAGCTCTGGAAACACCATATATTTT
cdr3_aa: CASSLTVSSGNTIYF

clone_size: -
j_call: TRBJ1-2
v_call: TRBV9
d_call: -
cdr3_nt: TGTGCCAGCAGCGTAGGAAGGGCGGGTGGCTACACCTTC
cdr3_aa: CASSVGRAGGYTF

clone_size: -
j_call: TRBJ2-3
v_call: TRBV6-1
d_call: -
cdr3_nt: TGTGCCAGCAGTGAAGAAGTGCTCTACACAGATACGCAGTATTTT
cdr3_aa: CASSEEVLYTDTQYF

clone_size: -
j_call: TRBJ1-5
v_call: TRBV30
d_call: -
cdr3_nt: TGTGCCTGGAGTGTACTGGAGAAGCAGCCCCAGCATTTT
cdr3_aa: CAWSVLEKQPQHF

clone_size: -
j_call: TRBJ1-3
v_call: TRBV18
d_call: -
cdr3_nt: TGTGCCAGCTCACCACCAGCAGGGATTCCTTTTCGCTCTGGAAACACCATATATTTT
cdr3_aa: CASSPPAGIPFRSGNTIYF

clone_size: -
j_call: TRBJ2-1
v_call: TRBV6-4
d_call: -
cdr3_nt: TGTGCCAGCAGTGACTCGAGCTCCTACAATGAGCAGTTCTTC
cdr3_aa: CASSDSSSYNEQFF

clone_size: once
j_call: TRBJ1-3
v_call: TRBV5-3
d_call: TRBD1
cdr3_nt: TGTGCCAGAAGCTTAGCAGGACAGGCCGCGCGGCCTTCTGGAAACACCATATATTTT
cdr3_aa: CARSLAGQAARPSGNTIYF

clone_size: -
j_call: TRBJ2-4
v_call: TRBV5-1
d_call: TRBD2
cdr3_nt: TGCGCCAGCAGCGGGGGTATAGCGGGAGTAGGGGCCAAAAACATTCAGTACTTC
cdr3_aa: CASSGGIAGVGAKNIQYF

clone_size: -
j_call: TRBJ1-2
v_call: TRBV27
d_call: TRBD1
cdr3_nt: TGTGCCAGCAGTTTCATTCGGGACAGCGTCTATGGCTACACCTTC
cdr3_aa: CASSFIRDSVYGYTF

clone_size: -
j_call: TRBJ2-2
v_call: TRBV10-3
d_call: -
cdr3_nt: TGTGCCATCAGTGCTGACTACGCGAACACCGGGGAGCTGTTTTTT
cdr3_aa: CAISADYANTGELFF

clone_size: -
j_call: TRBJ2-3
v_call: TRBV28
d_call: -
cdr3_nt: TGTGCCAGCAGTCCCCCCCAGGGGAGGAGCACAGATACGCAGTATTTT
cdr3_aa: CASSPPQGRSTDTQYF

clone_size: -
j_call: TRBJ2-1
v_call: TRBV7-6
d_call: TRBD2
cdr3_nt: TGTGCCAGCAGCGGCACCGGGAGGGCATCCAATGAGCAGTTCTTC
cdr3_aa: CASSGTGRASNEQFF

clone_size: once
j_call: TRBJ2-1
v_call: TRBV30
d_call: TRBD2
cdr3_nt: TGTGCCTGTGGGCTAGCGGGAGTTTCGGAGTTCTTC
cdr3_aa: CACGLAGVSEFF

clone_size: -
j_call: TRBJ2-1
v_call: TRBV6-5
d_call: -
cdr3_nt: TGTGCCAGCAGTTACGCCGGAGGACTATACAATGAGCAGTTCTTC
cdr3_aa: CASSYAGGLYNEQFF

clone_size: -
j_call: TRBJ2-7
v_call: TRBV5-1
d_call: TRBD1
cdr3_nt: TGCGCCAGCAGCATCGGACAGGAAGGCAACGAGCAGTACTTC
cdr3_aa: CASSIGQEGNEQYF

clone_size: -
j_call: TRBJ1-6
v_call: TRBV28
d_call: -
cdr3_nt: TGTGCCAGCAGTTTAAAATCACCCCTCCACTTT
cdr3_aa: CASSLKSPLHF

clone_size: -
j_call: TRBJ2-3
v_call: TRBV5-1
d_call: -
cdr3_nt: TGCGCCAGCAGCCCTAACAGGGGAGGGACAGATACGCAGTATTTT
cdr3_aa: CASSPNRGGTDTQYF

clone_size: -
j_call: TRBJ1-1
v_call: TRBV10-1
d_call: -
cdr3_nt: TGCGCCAGCAGTGTGGTAGGCAGGAACACTGAAGCTTTCTTT
cdr3_aa: CASSVVGRNTEAFF

clone_size: -
j_call: TRBJ2-3
v_call: TRBV19
d_call: TRBD2
cdr3_nt: TGTGCCAGTAGACCCCCGCGGGGGGTTGAAGGGACAGATACGCAGTATTTT
cdr3_aa: CASRPPRGVEGTDTQYF

clone_size: once
j_call: TRBJ2-7
v_call: TRBV5-1
d_call: TRBD2
cdr3_nt: TGCGCCAGCAGCTTGCCGACTAGCGGGGCCACCGAGCAGTACTTC
cdr3_aa: CASSLPTSGATEQYF

clone_size: -
j_call: TRBJ2-5
v_call: TRBV7-9
d_call: TRBD1
cdr3_nt: TGTGCCAGCAGCTCGACAGGGGCCTTACAAGAGACCAAGTACTTC
cdr3_aa: CASSSTGALQETKYF

clone_size: -
j_call: TRBJ1-2
v_call: TRBV14
d_call: TRBD1
cdr3_nt: TGTGCCAGCAGCCAAGAACCACAGGGGAGAGGGGGCTACACCTTC
cdr3_aa: CASSQEPQGRGGYTF

clone_size: once
j_call: TRBJ2-7
v_call: TRBV7-2
d_call: -
cdr3_nt: TGTGCCAGCAGCTTAGGGCCAGACTTCTACGAGCAGTACTTC
cdr3_aa: CASSLGPDFYEQYF

clone_size: once
j_call: TRBJ2-7
v_call: TRBV28
d_call: -
cdr3_nt: TGTGCCAGCAGTTATCAGGGTGGCCCTATATACGAGCAGTACTTC
cdr3_aa: CASSYQGGPIYEQYF

clone_size: -
j_call: TRBJ2-5
v_call: TRBV27
d_call: TRBD2
cdr3_nt: TGTGCCAGCAGTTCCTTCCCGGCTAGCGGGGGGGCGCAGACCCAGTACTTC
cdr3_aa: CASSSFPASGGAQTQYF

clone_size: -
j_call: TRBJ1-5
v_call: TRBV28
d_call: -
cdr3_nt: TGTGCCAGCAGTGGGGACCTTAGCAATCAGCCCCAGCATTTT
cdr3_aa: CASSGDLSNQPQHF

clone_size: -
j_call: TRBJ1-1
v_call: TRBV19
d_call: -
cdr3_nt: TGTGCCAGTAGTATAGGATTCGGGGGGAACACTGAAGCTTTCTTT
cdr3_aa: CASSIGFGGNTEAFF

clone_size: -
j_call: TRBJ2-1
v_call: TRBV25-1
d_call: TRBD1
cdr3_nt: TGTGCCAGCAGTGAAGACTTTAAGGGACAGGGGGCTGAGCAGTTCTTC
cdr3_aa: CASSEDFKGQGAEQFF

clone_size: -
j_call: TRBJ2-2
v_call: TRBV10-1
d_call: -
cdr3_nt: TGCGCCAGCACTCCGGGACACCTGAACACCGGGGAGCTGTTTTTT
cdr3_aa: CASTPGHLNTGELFF

clone_size: -
j_call: TRBJ2-1
v_call: TRBV11-1
d_call: -
cdr3_nt: TGTGCCAGCAGGCAACCGACAGCTACTGGTAGCCATGAGCAGTTCTTC
cdr3_aa: CASRQPTATGSHEQFF

clone_size: few
j_call: TRBJ1-1
v_call: TRBV29-1
d_call: -
cdr3_nt: TGCAGCACCGGGGACTCCGGGGCTTTCTTT
cdr3_aa: CSTGDSGAFF

clone_size: -
j_call: TRBJ2-7
v_call: TRBV6-6
d_call: -
cdr3_nt: TGTGCCAGCAAAAATCCCCAGGACTACGAGCAGTACTTC
cdr3_aa: CASKNPQDYEQYF

clone_size: -
j_call: TRBJ2-7
v_call: TRBV6-5
d_call: -
cdr3_nt: TGTGCCAGTCGGCGGGCAGCCTCCTACGAGCAGTACTTC
cdr3_aa: CASRRAASYEQYF

clone_size: -
j_call: TRBJ1-5
v_call: TRBV6-1
d_call: -
cdr3_nt: TGTGCCAGCACCGAGTCGGGGGCGAATCAGCCCCAGCATTTT
cdr3_aa: CASTESGANQPQHF

clone_size: -
j_call: TRBJ2-6
v_call: TRBV30
d_call: -
cdr3_nt: TGTGCCTGGAGTGTATGGGGCACCCTCTCTGGGGCCAACGTCCTGACTTTC
cdr3_aa: CAWSVWGTLSGANVLTF

clone_size: -
j_call: TRBJ2-5
v_call: TRBV7-6
d_call: -
cdr3_nt: TGTGCCAGCAGTGGATGGGAGACCCAGTACTTC
cdr3_aa: CASSGWETQYF

clone_size: -
j_call: TRBJ1-1
v_call: TRBV6-1
d_call: -
cdr3_nt: TGTGCCAGCAGTGCTAGATACAGGGATTCGAACACTGAAGCTTTCTTT
cdr3_aa: CASSARYRDSNTEAFF

clone_size: -
j_call: TRBJ2-5
v_call: TRBV5-4
d_call: TRBD2
cdr3_nt: TGTGCCAGCAGCACTGGACTAGCGGGATTCCAAGAGACCCAGTACTTC
cdr3_aa: CASSTGLAGFQETQYF

clone_size: -
j_call: TRBJ1-3
v_call: TRBV11-3
d_call: -
cdr3_nt: TGTGCCAGCAGCTTAGCCACAGGCTCTGGAAACACCATATATTTT
cdr3_aa: CASSLATGSGNTIYF

clone_size: -
j_call: TRBJ2-3
v_call: TRBV28
d_call: -
cdr3_nt: TGTGCCAGCAGTTTCCGGGATACGCAGTATTTT
cdr3_aa: CASSFRDTQYF

clone_size: -
j_call: TRBJ2-1
v_call: TRBV9
d_call: TRBD2
cdr3_nt: TGTGCCAGCAGCGAAACTAGCGGGGCATACAATGAGCAGTTCTTC
cdr3_aa: CASSETSGAYNEQFF

clone_size: -
j_call: TRBJ1-1
v_call: TRBV4-2
d_call: -
cdr3_nt: TGTGCCAGCAGCCAAGATTCCGCGCGAATGAACACTGAAGCTTTCTTT
cdr3_aa: CASSQDSARMNTEAFF

clone_size: once
j_call: TRBJ2-7
v_call: TRBV27
d_call: TRBD2
cdr3_nt: TGTGCCAGCAGTTTATCTCCGGGGGGGCAGTTAAACGAGCAGTACTTC
cdr3_aa: CASSLSPGGQLNEQYF

clone_size: -
j_call: TRBJ1-2
v_call: TRBV15
d_call: -
cdr3_nt: TGTGCCACCAGCACACAGGGCTATGGCTACACCTTC
cdr3_aa: CATSTQGYGYTF

clone_size: -
j_call: TRBJ2-1
v_call: TRBV11-2
d_call: -
cdr3_nt: TGTGCCAGCAGCTTATCGGGGGTCTCCTACAATGAGCAGTTCTTC
cdr3_aa: CASSLSGVSYNEQFF

clone_size: once
j_call: TRBJ2-1
v_call: TRBV28
d_call: TRBD2
cdr3_nt: TGTGCCAGCAGTTTACCGGGAGGGCGGCAGGAGCAGTTCTTC
cdr3_aa: CASSLPGGRQEQFF

clone_size: -
j_call: TRBJ1-4
v_call: TRBV25-1
d_call: TRBD1
cdr3_nt: TGTGCCAGCAGTGCCTGGACAGGGGGGAATGAAAAACTGTTTTTT
cdr3_aa: CASSAWTGGNEKLFF

clone_size: once
j_call: TRBJ2-3
v_call: TRBV9
d_call: TRBD2
cdr3_nt: TGTGCCAGCAGTCCTAGCGGGAGCACAGATACGCAGTATTTT
cdr3_aa: CASSPSGSTDTQYF